The present entry profiles one T cell receptor beta chain with its context. In the study's own analysis: Estimation of nucleated cell counts was performed using reference gene primer amplification. Measured with immunoSEQ multiplex PCR; TCRdb has only the in-frame clones, and not every one. D and trimming were read from the DNA, whereas the V and J calls and clone size are those reported in that table. The sample lists 210,000 or so clones; roughly 78% were seen once. CDR3 length: 14 residues. CDR1 and CDR2 (germline): KGHSH, LQKENI. Trimming took off 3 bases at V and 0 bases at J, with 9 bases between the two ends. This record belongs to a study of blood T cell repertoires in COVID-19. As for the study in general: Samples representing acute and convalescent COVID-19 were sourced from the United States, Italy and Spain. The cDNA or gDNA used as material had been derived from T cells, B-cell-depleted T cells, or PBMCs.

The origin of this receptor is a woman of 80 years or more with active or convalescent COVID-19. Material: peripheral blood. The chain carries TRBV18 and TRBJ2-7; tentative D call: TRBD1 (7 bases). CDR3 amino acids: CASSPQGGSYEQYF. As DNA, the CDR3 is TGTGCCAGCTCACCCCAGGGGGGCTCCTACGAGCAGTACTTC.